The clone carrying this TCR beta chain was observed a handful of times. Its antigen remains unknown. This entry belongs to a study of T cell responses to AZD1222 COVID-19 vaccine. Study observations and caveats: White British donors predominated, females outnumbered males, and clonal diversity was possibly underestimated. Only 5 or 6 AZD1222 recipients tested seropositive at baseline. Nearly half of spike-specific TCRs reportedly target variant regions that are unmutated in the B.1.351 and B.1.1.7 variants.

Sequenced by immunoSEQ multiplex PCR; TCRdb stores in-frame clones only, minus some. The sample yields roughly 190,000 clones, around 92% seen once. Germline CDR1 is SEHNR and CDR2 is FQNEAQ (reference sequence). Between the trimmed V and J ends, which lost 4 bases and 3 bases, there was a span of 9 bases. The CDR3 consists of 14 residues. This material consisted of peripheral blood, taken on day 0 of AZD1222 vaccination. The TCR was taken from an adult in good health. This chain joins TRBV7-9 and TRBJ2-2; D perhaps matches TRBD1 (5 bases). CDR3 sequence: CASSSSRDTGELFF. The CDR3, as DNA: TGTGCCAGCAGCTCGTCCAGGGACACCGGGGAGCTGTTTTTT.